The next 31 T cell receptor beta chains were all read from a single sample in a study of neoadjuvant anti-PD-1 for oral cavity cancer. Sequencing was performed with immunoSEQ multiplex PCR; in TCRdb, only in-frame clones are kept and a portion is missing. The profile shows more than 13,000 clones, about two thirds of them singletons. Sequences were derived from PBMCs, sampled before nivolumab (anti-PD-1) treatment. Every receptor here comes from a person between 40 and 85 years old with oral cavity squamous cell carcinoma.

The chain couples TRBV6-1 to TRBJ1-5; D remains unclear. Germline assignment: CDR1 MNHNS and CDR2 SASEGT. This CDR3 has 13 amino acids. V lost 6 bases and J 6 bases, leaving 12 bases between the germline ends. CDR3 coding DNA: TGTGCCAGCAGCTACGCGGGGAGTCAGCCCCAGCATTTT. It is translated as CASSYAGSQPQHF.

In its sample, this clone was seen a few times. The J gene is TRBJ1-5, the V gene TRBV9; D unresolved. V lost 4 bases, J lost 4 bases, and 9 bases lay in between. Germline V lookup: CDR1 SGDLS, CDR2 YYNGEE. The CDR3 is 13 amino acids. The CDR3, as DNA: TGTGCCAGCAGCCCTGGAGGGAATCAGCCCCAGCATTTT. Translated, it gives CASSPGGNQPQHF.

This clone has a handful of counts. The CDR3 loop reads CASSWRLNYGYTF. In DNA, the CDR3 is TGCGCCAGCAGCTGGAGGCTTAACTATGGCTACACCTTC. The rearrangement joins TRBV5-1 to TRBJ1-2; no firm D call. V lost 3 bases and J lost 1, with 7 bases in between. The CDR3 has 13 residues. CDR1 and CDR2 from the germline V gene are SGHRS and YFSETQ.

Written as DNA, the CDR3 is TGTGCCAGCAGTTTAGGATGGGGTAGGTCCTACAATGAGCAGTTCTTC. It is translated as CASSLGWGRSYNEQFF. The chain employs TRBV27 and TRBJ2-1; D not resolved. The CDR3 has 16 residues. Germline CDR1 is MNHEY and CDR2 is SMNVEV (reference sequence). Trimming left V 2 bases short and J 1 base short, with 12 bases between.

This chain uses TRBV29-1 with TRBJ2-7; D is possibly TRBD1 (6 bases). CDR3 length: 12 residues. V was pared by 6 bases and J by 2 bases, with 11 bases between. CDR1 is SQVTM, CDR2 ANQGSEA, per germline. The CDR3 DNA sequence: TGCAGCGTGGAGGACAGAGCCTACGAGCAGTACTTC. Translated: CSVEDRAYEQYF.

The chain uses TRBV5-6 and TRBJ2-5; D possibly corresponds to TRBD1 (6 bases). The CDR3 is made up of 17 amino acids. CDR1 is SGHDT, CDR2 YYEEEE, per germline. Trimming left V 3 bases short and J 3 bases short, with 21 bases between. The CDR3 DNA reads as TGTGCCAGCAGCTGGGATTTAAACGGGACACCCGAAGAGACCCAGTACTTC. The encoded protein is CASSWDLNGTPEETQYF.

The gene calls are TRBV7-3 and TRBJ1-5; D is undetermined. Trimming took off 5 bases at V and 1 base at J, with 12 bases between the two ends. This CDR3 region has 15 residues. CDR1 is SGHTA and CDR2 is FQGTGA in the germline V gene. CDR3 in DNA: TGTGCCAGCAGCCCTGTGGGTGGGAGCAATCAGCCCCAGCATTTT. Translated: CASSPVGGSNQPQHF.

J is TRBJ1-2 and V is TRBV27; tentative D call: TRBD1 (6 bases). In germline, CDR1 is MNHEY, CDR2 SMNVEV (reference sequence). V was shortened by 5 bases and J by 8 bases, with 18 bases between the two germline ends. This CDR3 spans 14 amino acids. CDR3 DNA: TGTGCCAGCAGTATGTACAGGGAAGGTAGCGGCTACACCTTC. It is translated as CASSMYREGSGYTF.

This clone has more than one count but fewer than ten. CDR3 in amino acids: CASSQGLTYTEAFF. The CDR3 DNA follows: TGTGCCAGCAGCCAAGGTTTAACCTACACTGAAGCTTTCTTT. The chain is built from TRBV14 and TRBJ1-1; no definite D call. CDR1 is SGHDN, CDR2 FVKESK, per germline. The V end was cut by 1 base, the J end by 3 bases, with 9 bases between. This CDR3 is 14 amino acids long.

This chain links TRBV13 with TRBJ2-7; 8 bases match TRBD1. The V and J ends lost 9 bases and 3 bases, in that order; junction bases with no gene match: 10. The germline gives CDR1 PRHDT, CDR2 FYEKMQ (reference sequence). CDR3 length: 14 residues. CDR3 loop: CASGRDRPRYEQYF. As DNA, the CDR3 is TGTGCCAGTGGCCGGGACAGGCCCCGCTACGAGCAGTACTTC.

The chain employs TRBV4-2 and TRBJ2-5; unclear D gene. Germline loops: CDR1 LGHNA, CDR2 YNFKEQ. Trimming cost V 0 bases and J 4 bases, with 6 bases left between them. This CDR3 comprises 13 residues. CDR3 protein: CASSQEPRETQYF. DNA for the CDR3: TGTGCCAGCAGCCAAGAGCCCCGAGAGACCCAGTACTTC.

This clone appeared a few times. The CDR3: CASSMLLGVTGNEQFF. For the CDR3, the DNA is TGTGCCAGTAGTATGCTTCTCGGAGTGACGGGGAATGAGCAGTTCTTC. The chain uses TRBV19 and TRBJ2-1; D is perhaps TRBD2 (5 bases). Trimming left V 3 bases short and J 7 bases short, with 19 bases between. CDR3 length: 16 residues. Per the germline V gene, CDR1 is LNHDA and CDR2 is SQIVND (reference sequence).

This clone was seen more than once but under ten times. V usage is TRBV6-1 and J usage is TRBJ2-5; D ambiguous. The CDR3 has 11 amino acids. V was clipped by 3 bases and J by 5 bases, with 4 bases between them. The germline CDR1 and CDR2 sequences are MNHNS and SASEGT. This CDR3 reads CASSDTETQYF. CDR3 bases: TGTGCCAGCAGTGACACTGAGACCCAGTACTTC.

The chain uses TRBV6-1 and TRBJ2-4, with D possibly being TRBD1 or TRBD2 (5 bases each). CDR3 length: 14 amino acids. Germline CDR1 MNHNS, CDR2 SASEGT. The V gene lost 3 bases and the J gene lost 8 bases, with 14 bases spanning the gap. The CDR3 region is CASSDAGGVDIQYF. The CDR3 nucleotides are TGTGCCAGCAGTGACGCTGGGGGAGTAGACATTCAGTACTTC.

The V and J genes are TRBV6-1 and TRBJ2-7; TRBD1 matches 7 bases. The CDR3 has 15 residues. Germline loops: CDR1 MNHNS, CDR2 SASEGT. V lost 4 bases to trimming and J lost 0 bases; unmatched junction nucleotides: 6. Written as DNA, the CDR3 is TGTGCCAGCAGTGTCCGGGACAGAGGCTCCTACGAGCAGTACTTC. This sequence encodes CASSVRDRGSYEQYF.

This sequence joins TRBV29-1 and TRBJ2-1, with 11 bases identical to TRBD2. The germline CDR1 and CDR2 sequences are SQVTM and ANQGSEA. Trimming cost V 2 bases and J 8 bases; bases outside gene matches: 5. The CDR3 has 14 amino acids. The CDR3 sequence: CSVERLAGGDEQFF. CDR3 sequence (DNA): TGCAGCGTTGAACGGCTAGCGGGAGGCGATGAGCAGTTCTTC.

This clone appeared a few times. This rearrangement joins TRBV19 to TRBJ1-1, with unresolved D. CDR1 is LNHDA, CDR2 SQIVND, per germline (reference sequence). Trimming left V 4 bases short and J 0 bases short, with 9 bases between. This CDR3 comprises 14 residues. The CDR3 here is CASSKQAMNTEAFF. Written as DNA, the CDR3 is TGTGCCAGTAGTAAGCAGGCCATGAACACTGAAGCTTTCTTT.

The table lists this clone with a count of one. CDR3 protein: CASSLGRYNEQFF. In nucleotides, the CDR3 is TGTGCCAGCAGCCTGGGACGATACAATGAGCAGTTCTTC. This chain joins TRBV6-4 and TRBJ2-1, with D perhaps matching TRBD1 or TRBD2 (5 bases each). CDR3 length: 13 amino acids. The germline V gene has CDR1 MRHNA and CDR2 SNTAGT. V dropped 6 bases and J dropped 4 bases, with 10 bases sitting between them.

The V call is TRBV5-1, the J call TRBJ2-1, with 8 bases aligning to TRBD2. V was pared by 4 bases and J by 7 bases, with 7 bases of the junction left unmatched. Germline lookup yields CDR1 SGHRS and CDR2 YFSETQ. The CDR3 has 14 residues. The CDR3 reads CASSISGNRNEQFF. The CDR3, as DNA: TGCGCCAGCAGCATTAGCGGGAACCGGAATGAGCAGTTCTTC.

The J gene is TRBJ2-1, the V gene TRBV6-1; 7 bases align to TRBD1. The CDR3 runs to 15 residues. Germline V CDR1 and CDR2: MNHNS, SASEGT. Losses at the gene ends were 5 bases for V and 0 bases for J; bases not matched to a gene: 4. CDR3 residues: CASSLGQNSYNEQFF. In DNA, the CDR3 is TGTGCCAGCAGTTTGGGACAGAACTCCTACAATGAGCAGTTCTTC.

The rearrangement uses TRBV7-2 and TRBJ1-1; D is possibly TRBD1 (6 bases). V shed 5 bases and J shed 0 bases, with 10 bases lying between them. The CDR3 loop spans 14 amino acids. The germline gives CDR1 SGHTA, CDR2 FQGNSA. The CDR3 DNA reads as TGTGCCAGCAGCCCCACAGGGCTGAACACTGAAGCTTTCTTT. This codes for CASSPTGLNTEAFF. Combining the CDR3 with reference TRBV7-2 and TRBJ1-1 gives the whole variable domain GAGVSQSPSNKVTEKGKDVELRCDPISGHTALYWYRQSLGQGLEFLIYFQGNSAPDKSGLPSDRFSAERTGGSVSTLTIQRTQQEDSAVYLCASSPTGLNTEAFFGQGTRLTVV.

V gene TRBV14 combines with J gene TRBJ2-7; tentatively, D is TRBD1 (6 bases). The CDR3 is made up of 13 amino acids. V was trimmed by 4 bases and J by 5 bases, leaving 12 bases between them. CDR1 is SGHDN, CDR2 FVKESK, per germline. CDR3 in amino acids: CASSLEWGHEQYF. As DNA, the CDR3 is TGTGCCAGCAGCCTTGAGTGGGGGCACGAGCAGTACTTC. Full variable domain (remainder filled in from reference TRBV14 and TRBJ2-7): EAGVTQFPSHSVIEKGQTVTLRCDPISGHDNLYWYRRVMGKEIKFLLHFVKESKQDESGMPNNRFLAERTGGTYSTLKVQPAELEDSGVYFCASSLEWGHEQYFGPGTRLTVT.

V and J are TRBV5-1 and TRBJ1-1, with D perhaps TRBD1 (6 bases). CDR1 is SGHRS, CDR2 YFSETQ, per germline. Trimming removed 0 bases from V and 12 bases from J, with 15 bases in between. The CDR3 has 13 amino acids. The CDR3 reads CASSLDGGRTTFF. CDR3 DNA sequence: TGCGCCAGCAGCTTGGACGGGGGCAGAACGACTTTCTTT.

This clone was recorded only once. V is TRBV13 and J is TRBJ2-7; no definite D call. V gave up 8 bases and J gave up 2 bases, with 19 bases separating them. Germline lookup yields CDR1 PRHDT and CDR2 FYEKMQ (reference sequence). This CDR3 contains 15 residues. In DNA form, the CDR3 reads TGTGCCAGCTCCCCCCTAGGGCCCGGAGCCTACGAGCAGTACTTC. Translated, it gives CASSPLGPGAYEQYF.

The CDR3 here is CASSPWRGTTYEQYF. For the CDR3, the DNA is TGTGCCAGCAGCCCTTGGAGGGGGACCACCTACGAGCAGTACTTC. The chain couples TRBV5-5 to TRBJ2-7; either TRBD1 or TRBD2 may fit D (6 bases each). This CDR3 has 15 amino acids. The V end lost 4 bases, the J end lost 2 bases, and 16 bases lay between the germline ends. Germline CDR1 and CDR2: SGHKS and YYEKEE (reference sequence).

This chain joins TRBV7-2 and TRBJ1-4; a weak D match, TRBD1 (6 bases). V was cut by 3 bases and J by 4 bases, with 9 bases left in between. The CDR3 consists of 14 residues. Per the germline V gene, CDR1 is SGHTA and CDR2 is FQGNSA. The CDR3 loop reads CASSFGQLNEKLFF. The CDR3 nucleotides are TGTGCCAGCAGCTTTGGACAGCTTAATGAAAAACTGTTTTTT.

The J gene is TRBJ1-1, the V gene TRBV6-5, with 10 bases identical to TRBD1. V shed 7 bases and J 0 bases; nucleotides not matched to a gene: 5. There are 15 residues in the CDR3. CDR1 is MNHEY and CDR2 is SVGAGI in the germline V gene. The CDR3, as DNA: TGTGCCAGCATTACGGACAGGGGGATGAACACTGAAGCTTTCTTT. It encodes CASITDRGMNTEAFF.

This clone was detected a few times. The chain couples TRBV7-3 to TRBJ2-1, with 7 bases fitting TRBD2. With V trimmed by 5 bases and J by 4 bases, 8 bases remained unmatched. This CDR3 is 15 amino acids long. Germline values: CDR1 SGHTA, CDR2 FQGTGA. The CDR3 DNA reads TGTGCCAGCAGCACTCGACTAGCTCAGTACAATGAGCAGTTCTTC. As protein: CASSTRLAQYNEQFF.

The chain links TRBV18 to TRBJ2-7, with D unclear. CDR3 length: 14 residues. Per germline, CDR1 KGHSH and CDR2 LQKENI. V lost 6 bases to trimming and J lost 0 bases, with 12 bases between them. The CDR3: CASSARPISYEQYF. The CDR3 DNA reads as TGTGCCAGCTCTGCCCGACCGATCTCCTACGAGCAGTACTTC. The whole variable domain, remainder taken from reference TRBV18 and TRBJ2-7, is NAGVMQNPRHLVRRRGQEARLRCSPMKGHSHVYWYRQLPEEGLKFMVYLQKENIIDESGMPKERFSAEFPKEGPSILRIQQVVRGDSAAYFCASSARPISYEQYFGPGTRLTVT.

The chain employs TRBV2 and TRBJ1-2; 8 bases are shared with TRBD1. The V gene's germline CDR1 is SNHLY and CDR2 FYNNEI. V lost 0 bases, J lost 8 bases, and 5 bases stayed unmatched. The CDR3 is made up of 14 amino acids. This CDR3 is CASSEAPRGRGYTF. In DNA form, the CDR3 reads TGTGCCAGCAGTGAAGCGCCCAGGGGGCGAGGCTACACCTTC.

The chain is built from TRBV4-1 and TRBJ1-2; perhaps TRBD1 as D (6 bases). Germline lookup yields CDR1 MGHRA and CDR2 YSYEKL. The CDR3 is 17 residues long. Between the trimmed V and J ends, which lost 4 bases and 4 bases, there was a span of 22 bases. CDR3 DNA: TGCGCCAGCAGCCCAACTACGGGGGGGGCGCAGGCCTATGGCTACACCTTC. Amino acids: CASSPTTGGAQAYGYTF.